This T cell receptor (beta chain) appears in the sequencing data of a study of blood T cell repertoires in COVID-19. This clone was seen a single time. Study members were between about 18 and 100 years old and lived in around 24 US regions. Germline values: CDR1 LNHDA, CDR2 SQIVND (reference sequence). This CDR3 contains 15 residues. The V end lost 5 bases, the J end lost 5 bases, and 15 bases lay between the germline ends. This table comes from immunoSEQ multiplex PCR, and its TCRdb copy is limited to in-frame clones, with some not included. This sample has fewer than 250,000 clones, with about 83% found just once.

This chain connects TRBV19 to TRBJ2-2, with D perhaps TRBD1 (6 bases). The clonotype comes from a woman aged 50 to 60 who had recovered from COVID-19. Sequencing was done on a sample of PBMCs or T cells enriched from blood (not recorded which). The CDR3 spells CASSREQGTTGELFF. The CDR3 nucleotides are TGTGCCAGTAGTCGGGAACAGGGTACGACCGGGGAGCTGTTTTTT.